The entry below describes one T cell receptor beta chain. Its antigen remains unknown. The source of the sample is a study of blood T cells in healthy people across ages. Overall study results and limits: Per million T cells, TCR beta diversity dropped about linearly as age rose. Naive T cell percentage showed a strong correlation with TCR beta diversity.

After removal of 0 bases from V and 14 bases from J, the junction contained 2 bases not matched to a gene. CDR3 length: 12 residues. The germline V gene encodes CDR1 SGHRS and CDR2 YFSETQ. Primed by a sample-barcoded 5' primer and a J-beta primer mix, a second PCR proceeded for 7 to 11 cycles. Sequencing recovered at least 2.5 million CDR3-containing paired-end reads from each sample. MiXCR was run by TCRdb on the 5' RACE reads, yielding one entry per CDR3 protein. This table holds 2 million or so distinct CDR3 sequences, 49% found once. Sequenced: blood. The J gene is TRBJ2-1, the V gene TRBV5-1; the match to TRBD1 covers 10 bases. The TCR originated in a woman aged 35 to 49 in good health. The CDR3 sequence is CASSLVGTGEFF. The CDR3 DNA is TGCGCCAGCAGCTTGGTCGGGACAGGGGAGTTCTTC.